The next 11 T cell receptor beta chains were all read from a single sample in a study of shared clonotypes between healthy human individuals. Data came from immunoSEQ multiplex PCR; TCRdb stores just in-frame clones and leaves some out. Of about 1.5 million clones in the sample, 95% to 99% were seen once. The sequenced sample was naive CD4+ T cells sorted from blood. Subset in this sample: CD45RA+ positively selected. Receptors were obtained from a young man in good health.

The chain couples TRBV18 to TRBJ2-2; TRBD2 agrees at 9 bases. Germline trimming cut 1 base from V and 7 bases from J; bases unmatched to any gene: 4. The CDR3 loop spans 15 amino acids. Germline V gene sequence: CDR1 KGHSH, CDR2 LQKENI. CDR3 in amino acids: CASSPLAGDIGELFF. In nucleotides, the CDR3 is TGTGCCAGCTCACCACTAGCGGGAGATATCGGGGAGCTGTTTTTT.

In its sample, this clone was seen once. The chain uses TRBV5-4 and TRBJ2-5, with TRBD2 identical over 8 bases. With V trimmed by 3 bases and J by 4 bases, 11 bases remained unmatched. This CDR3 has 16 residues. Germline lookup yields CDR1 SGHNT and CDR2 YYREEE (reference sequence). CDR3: CASSWGHGAGAETQYF. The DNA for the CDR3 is TGTGCCAGCAGCTGGGGTCACGGAGCGGGAGCAGAGACCCAGTACTTC.

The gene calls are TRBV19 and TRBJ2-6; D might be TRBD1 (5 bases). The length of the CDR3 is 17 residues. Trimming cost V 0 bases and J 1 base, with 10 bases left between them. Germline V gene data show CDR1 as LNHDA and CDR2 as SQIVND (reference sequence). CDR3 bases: TGTGCCAGTAGTATAGATCTAGGGGCTTCTGGGGCCAACGTCCTGACTTTC. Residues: CASSIDLGASGANVLTF.

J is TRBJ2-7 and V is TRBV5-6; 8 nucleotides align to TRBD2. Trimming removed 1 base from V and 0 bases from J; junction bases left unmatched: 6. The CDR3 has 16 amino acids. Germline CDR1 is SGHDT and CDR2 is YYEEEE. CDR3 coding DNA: TGTGCCAGCAGCTTGACCCCGGGGGGGGCCTCCTACGAGCAGTACTTC. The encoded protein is CASSLTPGGASYEQYF.

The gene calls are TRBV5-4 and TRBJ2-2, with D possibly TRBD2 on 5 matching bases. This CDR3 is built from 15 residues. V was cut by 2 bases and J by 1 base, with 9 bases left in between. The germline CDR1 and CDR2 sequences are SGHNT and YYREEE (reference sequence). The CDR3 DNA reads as TGTGCCAGCAGCTTCAGACGGGAGAACACCGGGGAGCTGTTTTTT. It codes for CASSFRRENTGELFF.

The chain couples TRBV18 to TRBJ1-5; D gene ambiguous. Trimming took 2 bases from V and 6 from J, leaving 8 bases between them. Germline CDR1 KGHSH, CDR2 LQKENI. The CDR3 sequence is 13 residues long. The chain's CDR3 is CASSPRNGQPQHF. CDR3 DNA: TGTGCCAGCTCACCAAGGAACGGTCAGCCCCAGCATTTT.

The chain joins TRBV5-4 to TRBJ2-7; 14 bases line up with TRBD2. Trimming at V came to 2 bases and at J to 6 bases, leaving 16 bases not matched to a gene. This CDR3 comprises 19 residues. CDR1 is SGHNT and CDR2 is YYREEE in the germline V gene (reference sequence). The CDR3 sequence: CASSFSTGTSGSFSLEQYF. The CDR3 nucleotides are TGTGCCAGCAGCTTCTCGACGGGGACTAGCGGGAGCTTTTCTCTCGAGCAGTACTTC.

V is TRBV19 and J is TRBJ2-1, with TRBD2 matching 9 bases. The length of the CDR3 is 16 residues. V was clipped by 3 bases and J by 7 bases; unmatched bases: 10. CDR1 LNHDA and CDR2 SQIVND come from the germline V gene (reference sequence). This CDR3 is CASSMGTSTLPNEQFF. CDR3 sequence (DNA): TGTGCCAGTAGTATGGGGACTAGCACCCTCCCTAATGAGCAGTTCTTC.

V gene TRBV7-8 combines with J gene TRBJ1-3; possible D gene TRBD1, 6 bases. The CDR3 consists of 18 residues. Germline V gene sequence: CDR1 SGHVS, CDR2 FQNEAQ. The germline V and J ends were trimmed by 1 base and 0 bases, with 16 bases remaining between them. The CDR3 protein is CASSLEVGQRLSGNTIYF. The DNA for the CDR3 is TGTGCCAGCAGCTTAGAAGTAGGACAGCGACTCTCTGGAAACACCATATATTTT.

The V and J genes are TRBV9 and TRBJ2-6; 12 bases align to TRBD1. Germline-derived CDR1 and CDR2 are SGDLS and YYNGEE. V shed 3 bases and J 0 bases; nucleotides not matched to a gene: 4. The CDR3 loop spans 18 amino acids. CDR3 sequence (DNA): TGTGCCAGCAGCGACCGGGACAGGGGGCTCTCTGGGGCCAACGTCCTGACTTTC. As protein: CASSDRDRGLSGANVLTF.

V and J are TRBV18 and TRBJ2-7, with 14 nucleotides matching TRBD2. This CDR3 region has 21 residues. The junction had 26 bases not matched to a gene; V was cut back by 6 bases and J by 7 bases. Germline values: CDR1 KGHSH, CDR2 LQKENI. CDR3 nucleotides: TGTGCCAGCTCGAAATCCGTCGCCGGGACTAGCGGGAGATCGGGATCGGGGGAGCAGTACTTC. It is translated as CASSKSVAGTSGRSGSGEQYF.